The next 13 T cell receptor beta chains were all read from a single sample in a study of blood T cell dynamics during melanoma immunotherapy. TCRdb's copy holds only in-frame clones and misses some; the assay was immunoSEQ multiplex PCR. The table records about 5,600 clones, roughly 80% of them present only once. Time point reported: week 3, after first cycle of checkpoint inhibitor. This sample comprised blood, obtained from a patient treated with checkpoint blockade. Receptor source: a human donor with melanoma. Some clones in this sample may be carry-over from other donors' samples.

The genes are TRBV2 and TRBJ2-1; a weak D match, TRBD2 (5 bases). The germline V gene has CDR1 SNHLY and CDR2 FYNNEI. This CDR3 contains 15 residues. V gave up 0 bases and J gave up 9 bases, with 15 bases separating them. The CDR3 sequence: CASSEARRTDGEQFF. The CDR3 DNA reads TGTGCCAGCAGTGAAGCGCGAAGGACTGACGGTGAGCAGTTCTTC.

This clone was seen once. The chain uses TRBV25-1 and TRBJ1-1; TRBD1 agrees at 7 bases. Germline CDR1 reads MGHDK; CDR2 reads SYGVNS. Trimming removed 5 bases from V and 11 bases from J; junction bases left unmatched: 8. This CDR3 has 12 residues. The CDR3 is CASSRQGGPAFF. DNA of the CDR3: TGTGCCAGCAGTCGTCAAGGGGGCCCGGCTTTCTTT.

V usage is TRBV11-1 and J usage is TRBJ1-2, with a weak D call TRBD1 (6 bases). This CDR3 has 14 residues. Germline CDR1 reads SGHAT; CDR2 reads FQDESV (reference sequence). V dropped 1 base and J dropped 6 bases, with 12 bases sitting between them. CDR3 in DNA: TGTGCCAGCAGCTTAGATGGCAGGGGACATGGCTACACCTTC. Translated, it gives CASSLDGRGHGYTF.

The chain links TRBV19 to TRBJ2-6; D not resolved. The CDR3 is made up of 15 amino acids. Germline-derived CDR1 and CDR2 are LNHDA and SQIVND (reference sequence). Trimming stripped 1 base from V and 0 bases from J, with 4 bases between. CDR3 in DNA: TGTGCCAGTAGTATAGGGGGCTCTGGGGCCAACGTCCTGACTTTC. Amino acid sequence: CASSIGGSGANVLTF.

In DNA form, the CDR3 reads TGTGCCAGCAGTATTCCCCCGGGACTAGCGGGAGGGCAAGAGACCCAGTACTTC. Protein: CASSIPPGLAGGQETQYF. The V call is TRBV2, the J call TRBJ2-5, with 16 positions matching TRBD2. CDR3 size: 18 residues. The V gene end was trimmed by 5 bases and the J gene end by 2 bases; junction bases not matched to a gene: 8. Germline V gene data show CDR1 as SNHLY and CDR2 as FYNNEI. The full variable domain, with the rest looked up from reference TRBV2 and TRBJ2-5, is EPEVTQTPSHQVTQMGQEVILRCVPISNHLYFYWYRQILGQKVEFLVSFYNNEISEKSEIFDDQFSVERPDGSNFTLKIRSTKLEDSAMYFCASSIPPGLAGGQETQYFGPGTRLLVL.

The gene calls are TRBV4-3 and TRBJ2-1; 11 bases fit TRBD2. The CDR3 contains 20 residues. Germline CDR1 reads LGHNA; CDR2 reads YSLEER. Trimming removed 1 base from V and 0 bases from J; junction bases left unmatched: 11. CDR3 DNA: TGCGCCAGCAGCCAAGGGAGGTCTAGCGGGGGGCCGAGCTCCTACAATGAGCAGTTCTTC. This translates into CASSQGRSSGGPSSYNEQFF.

The chain recombines TRBV7-9 with TRBJ2-5; the match to TRBD2 covers 7 bases. Germline V lookup: CDR1 SEHNR, CDR2 FQNEAQ (reference sequence). The J segment lost 5 bases and the V segment lost 5 bases, leaving 11 bases of the junction unmatched. The CDR3 sequence is 15 residues long. The CDR3 region is CASSGVGGSGETQYF. The CDR3 nucleotides are TGTGCCAGCAGCGGTGTAGGCGGGAGTGGGGAGACCCAGTACTTC.

This rearrangement joins TRBV2 to TRBJ2-3, with TRBD1 matching over 9 bases. The CDR3 spans 21 residues. Germline V gene lookup returns CDR1 SNHLY and CDR2 FYNNEI. V was clipped by 6 bases and J by 5 bases; unmatched bases: 27. CDR3 bases: TGTGCCAGCAGGGGGCACCCGGGACAGGGCATCAGCGGGGAAGCCGGAGATACGCAGTATTTT. It translates to CASRGHPGQGISGEAGDTQYF.

J is TRBJ2-7 and V is TRBV2; 9 positions match TRBD1. J gave up 2 bases and V 7 bases, and 6 bases lay outside the gene matches. CDR1 and CDR2 from the germline V gene are SNHLY and FYNNEI. This CDR3 has 14 amino acids. DNA of the CDR3: TGTGCCAGCACGTACGGGACAGGGACCTACGAGCAGTACTTC. This encodes CASTYGTGTYEQYF.

The V call is TRBV2, the J call TRBJ1-5; D is ambiguous. The CDR3 contains 13 residues. Trimming took 6 bases from V and 4 from J, leaving 10 bases between them. CDR1 is SNHLY and CDR2 is FYNNEI in the germline V gene. For the CDR3, the DNA is TGTGCCAGCAGAGCCCGGACGAATCAGCCCCAGCATTTT. This gives the protein CASRARTNQPQHF.

The V gene is TRBV5-4, the J gene TRBJ2-7, with D hard to call. Germline loops: CDR1 SGHNT, CDR2 YYREEE (reference sequence). The V gene lost 3 bases and the J gene lost 0 bases, with 10 bases spanning the gap. The CDR3 is 14 amino acids. The CDR3 coding sequence is TGTGCCAGCAGCTCGGCCCATAACTCCTACGAGCAGTACTTC. Its protein is CASSSAHNSYEQYF.

The chain recombines TRBV2 with TRBJ1-4; the D is unclear. Germline values: CDR1 SNHLY, CDR2 FYNNEI. Between the trimmed V and J ends, which lost 5 bases and 11 bases, there was a span of 9 bases. The CDR3 runs 11 residues. CDR3 DNA: TGTGCCAGCAGTAGGTGGTGGAAACTGTTTTTT. It codes for CASSRWWKLFF. Complete variable domain (other parts from reference TRBV2 and TRBJ1-4): EPEVTQTPSHQVTQMGQEVILRCVPISNHLYFYWYRQILGQKVEFLVSFYNNEISEKSEIFDDQFSVERPDGSNFTLKIRSTKLEDSAMYFCASSRWWKLFFGSGTQLSVL.

The CDR3 sequence: CASSPQGQGVDSPLHF. CDR3 DNA: TGTGCCAGCAGCCCCCAAGGACAGGGTGTTGATTCACCCCTCCACTTT. The chain employs TRBV9 and TRBJ1-6, with 8 bases lining up with TRBD1. J was trimmed by 8 bases and V by 4 bases; bases with no gene match: 11. The CDR3 has 16 amino acids. From germline, CDR1 is SGDLS and CDR2 YYNGEE.